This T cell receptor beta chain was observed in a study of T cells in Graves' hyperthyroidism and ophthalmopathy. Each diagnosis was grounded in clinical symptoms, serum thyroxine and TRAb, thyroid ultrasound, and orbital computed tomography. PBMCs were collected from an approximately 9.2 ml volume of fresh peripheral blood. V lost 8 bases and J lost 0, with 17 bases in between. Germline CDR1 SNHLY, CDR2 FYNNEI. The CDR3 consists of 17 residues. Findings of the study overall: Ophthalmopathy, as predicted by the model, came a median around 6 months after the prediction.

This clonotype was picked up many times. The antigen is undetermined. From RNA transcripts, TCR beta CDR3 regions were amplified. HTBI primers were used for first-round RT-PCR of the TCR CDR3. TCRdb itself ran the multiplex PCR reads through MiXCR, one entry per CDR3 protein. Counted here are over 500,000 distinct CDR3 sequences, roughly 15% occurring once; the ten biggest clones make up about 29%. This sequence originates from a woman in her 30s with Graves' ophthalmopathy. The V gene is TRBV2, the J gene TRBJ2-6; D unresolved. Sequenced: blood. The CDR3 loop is CASVGWEGHSGANVLTF. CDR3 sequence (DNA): TGTGCCAGCGTTGGGTGGGAAGGGCACTCTGGGGCCAACGTCCTGACTTTC.